This T cell receptor (beta chain) emerged from a study of regulatory T cells in long-lasting Graves disease. This clonotype was counted many times. CDR3 regions were amplified by Arm-PCR using iRepertoire HTBI primers to build TCR beta libraries. TCRdb independently ran MiXCR on the multiplex PCR reads; one entry per CDR3 protein. The data show some 250,000 distinct CDR3 sequences, around a sixth seen once. Stated time point: newly diagnosed GD, antithyroid drugs for less than 3 months. The TCR library was prepared using RNA isolated from PBMCs. Separately, the same data were catalogued under a study of T cells in Graves' hyperthyroidism and ophthalmopathy. Per that study: If no ophthalmopathy progression occurred within 18 months, Graves' hyperthyroidism was stable. Lactation, pregnancy, other autoimmune disease or uncontrolled infection excluded patients. In the first-round RT-PCR of the TCR CDR3, the HTBI primer set was used.

The TCR sequence derives from a woman aged 25-40 years with Graves disease. The source material was peripheral blood mononuclear cells (PBMCs), sampled at new diagnosis, from a patient treated with antithyroid drugs.

CDR3 in amino acids: CASSPGDRANEQFF. The CDR3 nucleotides are TGCGCCAGCAGCCCGGGGGACAGGGCGAATGAGCAGTTCTTC. This chain uses TRBV5-1 with TRBJ2-1; TRBD1 agrees at 9 bases. Germline V gene lookup returns CDR1 SGHRS and CDR2 YFSETQ. CDR3 size: 14 residues. Trimming at V came to 4 bases and at J to 7 bases, leaving 6 bases not matched to a gene.